This T cell receptor (beta chain) was documented in a study of blood T cell repertoires in COVID-19 (dated by TCRdb to 2020 to 2022). Background on the whole study: Samples covering the acute and convalescent phases of COVID-19 were provided by collaborators in the United States, Italy and Spain. Samples were obtained from the ongoing ImmuneRACE study (first 160 participants) and from some 1,300 subjects provided by 6 global collaborators. The repertoires were released in a freely available public database meant as a resource for research on the immune response to SARS-CoV-2. Deeply sampled blood TCRbeta repertoires from subjects exposed to, actively infected with, or recovered from COVID-19 were included in the dataset. Nearly every sample came with metadata listing a de-identified subject ID, COVID-19 status, age in years and sex. Where available, HLA class I and class II types were taken from metadata supplied by the sample provider and were not determined by assay-based typing. The prospective study material was composed of cDNA or gDNA derived from T cells, B-cell-depleted T cells, or PBMCs. Study-wide findings and limitations: Clinical and demographic metadata were provided uncurated, with the amount varying by source and participant.

TCRbeta CDR3 regions were amplified from genomic DNA using the immunoSEQ Assay, a bias-controlled multiplex PCR. For the original study's pipeline: The number of nucleated cells in each sample was estimated from the amplification of reference gene primers within the assay. To quantify the absolute abundance of each unique TCRbeta CDR3 rearrangement, sequence reads were collapsed and filtered. Productive Simpson clonality was computed per sample as the square root of Simpson's diversity index over productive rearrangements. The table comes from immuneACCESS by way of TCRdb, which keeps in-frame sequences with V and J called. Part of the clones is missing from these tables; in studies checked, under half for an unresolved V gene and the rest for unknown reasons. V and J calls and clone size follow that table, whereas D and trimming were derived from the DNA. Here the sample has under 150,000 clones; about four fifths occur a single time. The ten top clones hold 4.5% to 6% of the sample.

A single count supports this clone. This clone's antigen is unknown. Base-call qualities are not available, and no considerably larger clone is one nucleotide away. In the prospective study, participants were roughly 18 to 90 years old, resided in about two dozen geographic areas of the United States, and were enrolled through a virtual design. Cohort assignment in the prospective study relied on participant-reported clinical history from a screening survey and a study questionnaire. Exposed participants had been in contact with someone with a PCR-confirmed or clinician-diagnosed COVID-19 case within 2 weeks of study entry. In the prospective study, whole blood, serum and a nasopharyngeal or oropharyngeal swab were collected from each participant by mobile phlebotomists. Additional blood draws and questionnaires over an approximately 2-month period could optionally be provided by prospective study participants. Before DNA extraction, blood samples from the prospective study were shipped at room temperature or frozen.

CDR1 and CDR2 are drawn from the germline V gene: MNHNS, SASEGT. Trimming accounts for 4 bases at V and 0 bases at J, while the number of junction bases matched to no gene is 8. From its cysteine to its phenylalanine, the CDR3 spans 16 amino acids. Only the CDR3 portion is preserved as DNA: 48 bases, with reading frame beginning at the first base. The clonotype was recovered from a woman in her forties or fifties who had been exposed to COVID-19. The sequenced sample consisted of PBMCs or T cells enriched from blood (not recorded which). The receptor chain draws on TRBV6-1 and TRBJ2-5; 7 central nucleotides agree with TRBD1. The DNA reads TGTGCCAGCAGTGCCCGTGAAAGGGGGCACCAAGAGACCCAGTACTTC. It encodes CASSARERGHQETQYF.